These 7 T cell receptor beta chains came from one sample sequenced in a study of vaccination and CD4 T cells after COVID-19. The treatment is: approximately 11-day PBMC culture with coronavirus spike peptide pools or control peptides (ViraFEST assay). The study sequenced cultured CD4+ T cell DNA using the Oncomine TCR Beta short-read assay. Each CDR3 protein gets one entry after TCRdb re-called the PCR reads with MiXCR. The sample records some 17,000 distinct CDR3 sequences, almost 60% being singletons. These receptors have no identified antigens. The sequencing sample was made of CD4+ T cells from blood, cultured in vitro. The receptors originated from a human donor who had recovered from COVID-19.

V and J are TRBV19 and TRBJ2-5; 11 bases match TRBD2. J lost 5 bases, V lost 6 bases, and 8 bases had no gene match. This CDR3 has 15 amino acids. The germline CDR1 and CDR2 sequences are LNHDA and SQIVND (reference sequence). CDR3 sequence: CASRGLADLEETQYF. As DNA, the CDR3 is TGTGCCAGTAGGGGACTAGCGGACCTGGAGGAGACCCAGTACTTC.

The V gene is TRBV20-1, the J gene TRBJ2-1; TRBD2 matches at 7 bases. CDR1 and CDR2 (germline): DFQATT, SNEGSKA (reference sequence). The CDR3 totals 12 residues. V was pared by 7 bases and J by 9 bases, with 9 bases of the junction left unmatched. The DNA of the CDR3 is TGCAGTGTCGCGGGAGTAGCGGGTGAGCAGTTCTTC. It is translated as CSVAGVAGEQFF.

This clonotype was seen more than once but under ten times. This sequence joins TRBV30 and TRBJ2-3, with D unclear. V lost 3 bases and J 2 bases, leaving 12 bases between the germline ends. CDR3 length equals 14 residues. The germline V gene encodes CDR1 GTSNPN and CDR2 SVGIG (reference sequence). CDR3: CAWRRNIYTDTQYF. The CDR3 DNA reads as TGTGCCTGGAGACGAAACATCTACACAGATACGCAGTATTTT.

The V call is TRBV5-1, the J call TRBJ1-1, with 8 bases aligning to TRBD1. The germline CDR1 and CDR2 sequences are SGHRS and YFSETQ. V gave up 6 bases and J gave up 2 bases; unmatched junction bases: 9. The CDR3 consists of 15 residues. This CDR3 is CASTTLGQGNTEAFF. The DNA for the CDR3 is TGCGCCAGCACAACTTTAGGACAGGGCAACACTGAAGCTTTCTTT.

The table lists this clonotype with a few counts. This chain uses TRBV24-1 with TRBJ2-3, with D maybe TRBD2 (5 bases). V dropped 0 bases and J dropped 0 bases, with 12 bases sitting between them. CDR3 length equals 17 residues. The V gene's germline CDR1 is KGHDR and CDR2 SFDVKD. The CDR3 here is CATSDLPTSPSTDTQYF. CDR3 in DNA: TGTGCCACCAGTGATTTGCCTACTAGTCCAAGCACAGATACGCAGTATTTT.

V and J are TRBV7-4 and TRBJ1-2; D possibly corresponds to TRBD1 (6 bases). The CDR3 is 14 amino acids. V was pared by 5 bases and J by 2 bases, with 12 bases between. The germline gives CDR1 SGHVT, CDR2 SQSDAQ. CDR3 residues: CASSVGQGNYGYTF. The CDR3 coding sequence is TGTGCCAGCAGCGTAGGTCAGGGGAACTATGGCTACACCTTC. The variable domain in full, with the rest retrieved from reference TRBV7-4 and TRBJ1-2, is GAGVSQSPRYKVAKRGRDVALRCDSISGHVTLYWYRQTLGQGSEVLTYSQSDAQRDKSGRPSGRFSAERPERSVSTLKIQRTEQGDSAVYLCASSVGQGNYGYTFGSGTRLTVV.

This clonotype was picked up a small number of times. The chain combines TRBV20-1 with TRBJ1-1, with 11 bases aligning to TRBD1. V lost 2 bases to trimming and J lost 4 bases; unmatched junction nucleotides: 6. CDR1 is DFQATT, CDR2 SNEGSKA, per germline (reference sequence). The CDR3 runs 15 residues. This CDR3 is CSARRTGGRGTEAFF. Here the CDR3 DNA reads TGCAGTGCTAGAAGGACAGGGGGCAGGGGCACTGAAGCTTTCTTT.